This T cell receptor beta chain appears in the sequencing data of a study of identical twins. TCRdb used MiXCR to reprocess the 5' RACE reads, holding one entry per CDR3 protein. Among 600,000 to 800,000 distinct CDR3 sequences, over 20% were seen once, and the ten largest hold 4.3%. The data also belong to a second study, concerning T cells expressing NK-cell markers. That source adds: NKG2C+ dominant clonotype frequencies in about six donors were roughly 1.0-7.0% of CD8+ T cells.

The source of this sequence is a woman aged 18-30 years in good health. Sequenced sample: PBMCs.

The CDR3 sequence: CSARPGPGGLYEQFF. In DNA, the CDR3 is TGCAGTGCCCGCCCCGGTCCGGGGGGGCTTTATGAGCAGTTCTTC. The chain combines TRBV20-1 with TRBJ2-1, with TRBD2 matching 8 bases. Germline assignment: CDR1 DFQATT and CDR2 SNEGSKA (reference sequence). Losses at the gene ends were 6 bases for V and 8 bases for J; bases not matched to a gene: 15. The CDR3 extends over 15 amino acids.